The clone carrying this TCR beta chain has a handful of counts. The target antigen is unknown. Unmatched junction bases numbered 6, after V lost 5 bases and J lost 0 bases. This CDR3 contains 16 residues. Looked up from germline, CDR1 is SEHNR and CDR2 is FQNEAQ (reference sequence). This sample is drawn from a study of blood T cells in healthy people across ages. Study-level points and caveats: Whereas aged donors had fewer naive CD4+ cells, long-lived donors had more of them and higher diversity.

Then a second PCR, running about 6 to 12 cycles, was carried out with a sample-barcoded 5' primer and a J-beta primer mix. TCRdb analysed the 5' RACE reads with MiXCR anew, one entry per CDR3 protein. The repertoire holds 750,000 to 950,000 distinct CDR3 sequences, with 25% to 30% as singletons. These sequences were also reported in another study, on T cells of mothers and their children. Turning to that study: Whether pairs are related or unrelated, thymic selection shapes their TCR recombination output in much the same way. Slightly higher overlap, not significant, was seen in related mother-child pairs than in unrelated pairs.

The chain links TRBV7-9 to TRBJ1-4, with 7 bases that match TRBD1. This TCR was sampled from a boy between 10 and 17 years old in good health. Source material: blood. The CDR3: CASSTYRGPTNEKLFF. Here the CDR3 DNA reads TGTGCCAGCAGCACCTACAGGGGACCAACTAATGAAAAACTGTTTTTT.